The clone carrying this T cell receptor beta chain was observed a handful of times. What it binds is not known. The CDR3 totals 15 residues. V gave up 6 bases and J gave up 3 bases; unmatched junction bases: 3. Germline CDR1 SNHLY, CDR2 FYNNEI. This sample was taken from a study of cytomegalovirus exposure and HLA in healthy donors. Study overall: As an earlier analysis found, some 180 million T cells yielded about 120 million unique TCR beta sequences.

Those who donated were healthy bone marrow donors. Broader study findings: Follow-up analysis found HLA locus-dependent TCR association rates, highest for DRB1 and lowest for HLA-C.

PCR was performed using 60 Vbeta and 13 Jbeta primers. Clones were read by immunoSEQ multiplex PCR, and TCRdb kept only the in-frame ones, dropping some. Of 200,000 or so clones in the sample, approximately 83% were seen once. The V gene is TRBV2, the J gene TRBJ2-5, with TRBD2 matching 14 bases. The sequencing sample was made of PBMCs. The source is a boy under 10 years old in good health and CMV-seronegative. The CDR3 loop reads CASSGGLAGEETQYF. DNA of the CDR3: TGTGCCAGCAGCGGGGGACTAGCGGGGGAAGAGACCCAGTACTTC.